This T cell receptor beta chain is from a study of blood T cell repertoires in COVID-19. As for the study in general: Whether acute or convalescent, the COVID-19 samples came from the United States, Italy and Spain. The analysed material was cDNA or gDNA that came from T cells, B-cell-depleted T cells, or PBMCs.

This CDR3 spans 15 amino acids. V was cut by 1 base and J by 3 bases, with 10 bases left in between. Germline CDR1 reads SGHDN; CDR2 reads FVKESK. Study processing details: Reference gene primer amplification gave estimated nucleated cell counts. Profiled with immunoSEQ multiplex PCR; TCRdb holds only in-frame clones, not every one. V, J and clone size reflect that table, while D and trimming were determined from the DNA. The sample lists about 140,000 clones, roughly 80% occurring once. The chain recombines TRBV14 with TRBJ2-4; no reliable D call. The sample consisted of peripheral blood. This receptor was obtained from a man aged 70 or older who had recovered from COVID-19. CDR3 protein: CASSQGGSNKNIQYF. The CDR3 region has the DNA TGTGCCAGCAGCCAAGGAGGTTCGAACAAAAACATTCAGTACTTC.